This entry is about one T cell receptor (beta chain). The sample belongs to a study of cytomegalovirus exposure and HLA in healthy donors. Germline CDR1 and CDR2: MNHEY and SVGAGI. This CDR3 spans 15 amino acids. The V gene lost 6 bases and the J gene lost 5 bases, with 19 bases spanning the gap. The study ran its PCR with 60 Vbeta and 13 Jbeta primers. Produced via immunoSEQ multiplex PCR; TCRdb's table is partial and in-frame only. Its clone listing holds under 45,000 clones. The chain employs TRBV6-5 and TRBJ1-1; TRBD1 might be the D (5 bases). The TCR originated in a male donor in good health and CMV-seronegative. Sequencing was carried out using PBMCs. This CDR3 is CASSDPRGVGTEAFF. The CDR3 DNA reads as TGTGCCAGCAGCGACCCTCGGGGGGTAGGGACTGAAGCTTTCTTT.